These 13 T cell receptor beta chains came from one sample sequenced in a study of cytomegalovirus exposure and HLA in healthy donors. Measured with immunoSEQ multiplex PCR; TCRdb has only the in-frame clones, and not every one. The data contain more than 250,000 clones, roughly 87% of them singletons. Specimen: PBMCs. The receptors stem from a woman aged 25 to 39 in good health and CMV-seronegative.

This clone was detected once. This chain links TRBV18 with TRBJ2-1; tentatively, D is TRBD2 (5 bases). CDR1 and CDR2 (germline): KGHSH, LQKENI. The CDR3 runs to 14 residues. The germline V and J ends were trimmed by 0 bases and 7 bases, with 10 bases remaining between them. CDR3 protein: CASSPPGPGNEQFF. CDR3 coding DNA: TGTGCCAGCTCACCACCAGGGCCGGGGAATGAGCAGTTCTTC. The full variable domain, with the rest looked up from reference TRBV18 and TRBJ2-1, is NAGVMQNPRHLVRRRGQEARLRCSPMKGHSHVYWYRQLPEEGLKFMVYLQKENIIDESGMPKERFSAEFPKEGPSILRIQQVVRGDSAAYFCASSPPGPGNEQFFGPGTRLTVL.

This clone turned up a few times. This rearrangement joins TRBV2 to TRBJ1-2; tentative D call: TRBD1 (6 bases). V lost 0 bases and J 5 bases, leaving 22 bases between the germline ends. CDR3 length: 18 amino acids. CDR1 SNHLY and CDR2 FYNNEI come from the germline V gene. The CDR3 DNA reads TGTGCCAGCAGTGAAGCGCGGACAGCAGAGTTGGGAAGGTATGGCTACACCTTC. It codes for CASSEARTAELGRYGYTF.

The chain carries TRBV5-1 and TRBJ2-5; D not resolved. The germline V gene has CDR1 SGHRS and CDR2 YFSETQ. V gave up 0 bases and J gave up 1 base, with 1 base separating them. The CDR3 sequence is 12 residues long. The CDR3 nucleotides are TGCGCCAGCAGCTTGGCCCAAGAGACCCAGTACTTC. It is translated as CASSLAQETQYF.

CDR3 loop: CASSVGQGGQPQHF. CDR3 nucleotides: TGTGCCAGCAGTGTCGGACAGGGCGGTCAGCCCCAGCATTTT. The chain carries TRBV2 and TRBJ1-5, with TRBD1 matching 8 bases. The CDR3 sequence is 14 residues long. Germline CDR1 is SNHLY and CDR2 is FYNNEI. The trim removed 4 bases at V and 6 bases at J, leaving 5 bases unmatched.

This clone was detected only a few times. The chain recombines TRBV28 with TRBJ2-2; TRBD2 agrees at 10 bases. The V gene end was trimmed by 3 bases and the J gene end by 5 bases; junction bases not matched to a gene: 6. The CDR3 spans 16 residues. Germline values: CDR1 MDHEN, CDR2 SYDVKM. CDR3 DNA sequence: TGTGCCAGCAGTTTTCGAGCGGGAGGGCCAACCGGGGAGCTGTTTTTT. This encodes CASSFRAGGPTGELFF. Complete variable domain (other parts from reference TRBV28 and TRBJ2-2): DVKVTQSSRYLVKRTGEKVFLECVQDMDHENMFWYRQDPGLGLRLIYFSYDVKMKEKGDIPEGYSVSREKKERFSLILESASTNQTSMYLCASSFRAGGPTGELFFGEGSRLTVL.

The chain couples TRBV7-6 to TRBJ2-5; 7 positions match TRBD2. V lost 7 bases and J lost 2; bases outside the gene matches: 10. This CDR3 spans 15 amino acids. The germline gives CDR1 SGHVS, CDR2 FNYEAQ. The CDR3 bases are TGTGCCAGCACCCTGCTATCTAGCGGACAAGAGACCCAGTACTTC. Protein sequence: CASTLLSSGQETQYF.

This chain joins TRBV28 and TRBJ2-7; weak D call: TRBD2 (5 bases). Germline values: CDR1 MDHEN, CDR2 SYDVKM. This CDR3 contains 18 residues. V lost 6 bases and J 0 bases, leaving 24 bases between the germline ends. CDR3 nucleotide sequence: TGTGCCAGCAGCTTCGCCCCGGGGTGGGCCTTCCGCTCCTACGAGCAGTACTTC. Protein: CASSFAPGWAFRSYEQYF.

The sample holds a few counts of this clone. The chain recombines TRBV28 with TRBJ1-5; 10 bases are a match to TRBD1. J gave up 3 bases and V 3 bases, and 5 bases lay outside the gene matches. The CDR3 contains 16 residues. In germline, CDR1 is MDHEN, CDR2 SYDVKM. The CDR3 is CASSLGTGADNQPQHF. The CDR3 DNA reads TGTGCCAGCAGTTTGGGGACAGGGGCTGACAATCAGCCCCAGCATTTT.

This clone has more than one count but fewer than ten. The rearrangement uses TRBV7-2 and TRBJ1-5, with no clear D. The germline V and J ends were trimmed by 5 bases and 4 bases, with 9 bases remaining between them. CDR1 SGHTA and CDR2 FQGNSA come from the germline V gene. This CDR3 contains 13 residues. CDR3 in DNA: TGTGCCAGCAGCCCAGGAGGAAATCAGCCCCAGCATTTT. Translation: CASSPGGNQPQHF.

The count of this clone is one. The chain has TRBV28 and TRBJ2-7, with TRBD2 matching 10 bases. This CDR3 has 16 residues. The germline CDR1 and CDR2 sequences are MDHEN and SYDVKM. V was clipped by 3 bases and J by 3 bases; unmatched bases: 8. The DNA for the CDR3 is TGTGCCAGCAGTTTTATGAGCGGGAGGGCCTTCTACGAGCAGTACTTC. Protein sequence: CASSFMSGRAFYEQYF.

The chain is built from TRBV27 and TRBJ2-5; tentatively, D is TRBD1 (6 bases). Germline CDR1 reads MNHEY; CDR2 reads SMNVEV (reference sequence). The CDR3 covers 13 residues. V dropped 5 bases and J dropped 4 bases, with 11 bases sitting between them. CDR3: CASSIRGGETQYF. CDR3 sequence (DNA): TGTGCCAGCAGTATCAGGGGCGGAGAGACCCAGTACTTC.

V and J are TRBV28 and TRBJ2-7; perhaps D is TRBD1 or TRBD2 (6 bases each). The V gene's germline CDR1 is MDHEN and CDR2 SYDVKM. Trimming removed 9 bases at V and 0 bases at J, with 12 bases between. This CDR3 region has 13 residues. CDR3 protein: CASFGGHSYEQYF. The CDR3 DNA reads as TGTGCCAGTTTCGGGGGCCACTCCTACGAGCAGTACTTC.

The J gene is TRBJ2-7, the V gene TRBV5-8, with TRBD2 matching over 10 bases. Germline V lookup: CDR1 SGHTS, CDR2 YDEGEE. V lost 3 bases and J lost 4; bases outside the gene matches: 19. The CDR3 length is 19 residues. The CDR3 reads CASSSPWASGSRIVYEQYF. CDR3 DNA sequence: TGTGCCAGCAGCTCGCCTTGGGCTAGCGGGAGTCGGATCGTTTACGAGCAGTACTTC.